This T cell receptor beta chain appears in the sequencing data of a study of response to subunit inactivated influenza vaccine. Study-level results: Seasonal influenza vaccination, on each occasion, was suggested by the authors to recruit few new T cells.

TCRdb reprocessed the RT-PCR reads with MiXCR, giving one entry per CDR3 protein. The sample lists approximately 480,000 distinct CDR3 sequences, about 10% occurring once. The CDR3 has 14 residues. After removal of 4 bases from V and 2 bases from J, the junction contained 5 bases not matched to a gene. Per the germline V gene, CDR1 is SGHAT and CDR2 is FQNNGV. A remark on this clonotype: Its antigen is unidentified.

The rearrangement uses TRBV11-2 and TRBJ2-7, with 7 bases fitting TRBD2. The sequences come from PBMCs from blood, collected 40 to 50 days after vaccination. The clonotype originates from a man between 50 and 59 years old who received an inactivated influenza vaccine. The CDR3 DNA reads TGTGCCAGCAGCTCGGTCCGGGGGGCCTACGAGCAGTACTTC. Translated: CASSSVRGAYEQYF.